This TCR beta chain was recovered during a study of blood T cell repertoires in COVID-19. Only in-frame clones appear in the TCRdb table, and some are missing; sequencing was by immunoSEQ multiplex PCR. The table includes 95,000 to 110,000 clones, more than 80% detected once. The CDR3 spans 15 residues. Germline lookup yields CDR1 SGHVS and CDR2 FNYEAQ. Trimming left V 1 base short and J 4 bases short, with 13 bases between. Sequenced sample: peripheral blood. The chain recombines TRBV7-6 with TRBJ1-1; unclear D gene. The TCR was taken from a middle-aged man with active or convalescent COVID-19. CDR3: CASSLVRDWGTEAFF. CDR3 DNA sequence: TGTGCCAGCAGCTTAGTACGGGATTGGGGCACTGAAGCTTTCTTT.